This T cell receptor beta chain comes out of a study of response to subunit inactivated influenza vaccine. TCRdb fed the RT-PCR reads into MiXCR, producing one record per CDR3 protein. The sample gives about 540,000 distinct CDR3 sequences, less than 25% of which show up once; 2.5% to 3% is in the top ten. Germline V gene lookup returns CDR1 DFQATT and CDR2 SNEGSKA (reference sequence). CDR3 length: 15 amino acids. With regard to this clonotype: The junction shows a germline mismatch at one end, possibly a read error.

The same data also contributed to another study, on T cells expressing NK-cell markers. Per that study: 5'RACE template switching with UMIs produced the TCR beta cDNA.

The material was CD4+ T cells sorted from PBMCs, obtained about 13 days after vaccination. This chain uses TRBV20-1 with TRBJ2-5; possibly TRBD2 for D (5 bases). This TCR was sampled from a man aged 45-65 years who received an inactivated influenza vaccine. CDR3 amino acids: CSARDVDSAIETQYF. In nucleotides, the CDR3 is TGCAGTGCCAGAGATGTGGATAGCGCGATAGAGACCCAGTACTTC.